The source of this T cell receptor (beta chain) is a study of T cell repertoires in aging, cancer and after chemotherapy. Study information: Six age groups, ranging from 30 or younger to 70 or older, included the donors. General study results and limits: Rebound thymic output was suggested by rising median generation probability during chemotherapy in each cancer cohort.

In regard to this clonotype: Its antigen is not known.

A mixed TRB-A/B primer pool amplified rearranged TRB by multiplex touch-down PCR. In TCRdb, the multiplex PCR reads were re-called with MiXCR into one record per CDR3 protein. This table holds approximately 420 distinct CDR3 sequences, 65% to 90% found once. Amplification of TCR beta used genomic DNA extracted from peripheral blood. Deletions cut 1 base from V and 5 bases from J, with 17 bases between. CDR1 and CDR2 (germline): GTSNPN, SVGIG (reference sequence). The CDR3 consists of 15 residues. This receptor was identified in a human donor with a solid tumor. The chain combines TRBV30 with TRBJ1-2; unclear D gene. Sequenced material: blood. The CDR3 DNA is TGTGCCTGGAGTGACGGTGTGGGCCCTGGGTATGGCTACACCTTC. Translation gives CAWSDGVGPGYGYTF.